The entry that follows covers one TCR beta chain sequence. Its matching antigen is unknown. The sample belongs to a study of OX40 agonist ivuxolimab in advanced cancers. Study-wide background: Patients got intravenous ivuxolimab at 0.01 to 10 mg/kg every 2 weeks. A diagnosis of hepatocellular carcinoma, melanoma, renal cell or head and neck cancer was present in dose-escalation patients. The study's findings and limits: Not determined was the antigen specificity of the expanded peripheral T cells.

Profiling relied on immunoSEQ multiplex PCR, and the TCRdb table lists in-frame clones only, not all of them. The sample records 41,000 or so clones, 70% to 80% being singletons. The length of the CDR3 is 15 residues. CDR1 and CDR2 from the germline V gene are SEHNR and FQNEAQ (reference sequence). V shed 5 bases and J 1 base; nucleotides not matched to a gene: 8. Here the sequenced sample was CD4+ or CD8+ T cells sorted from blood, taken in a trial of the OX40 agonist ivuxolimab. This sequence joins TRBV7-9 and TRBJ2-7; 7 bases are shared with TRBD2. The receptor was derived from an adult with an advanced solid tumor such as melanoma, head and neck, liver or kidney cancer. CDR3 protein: CASSPWEGLSYEQYF. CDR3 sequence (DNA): TGTGCCAGCAGCCCGTGGGAGGGTTTATCCTACGAGCAGTACTTC. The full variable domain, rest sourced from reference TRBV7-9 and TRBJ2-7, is DTGVSQNPRHKITKRGQNVTFRCDPISEHNRLYWYRQTLGQGPEFLTYFQNEAQLEKSRLLSDRFSAERPKGSFSTLEIQRTEQGDSAMYLCASSPWEGLSYEQYFGPGTRLTVT.